This T cell receptor beta chain was retrieved from a study of T cells in Graves' hyperthyroidism and ophthalmopathy. It was considered stable Graves' hyperthyroidism when ophthalmopathy did not progress within 18 months. This clonotype has at least ten counts. Its antigen is unknown. The study's findings and limits: Most clonotypes that expanded in the thyroid above 0.001 also showed up in blood.

There were TCR beta CDR3 regions amplified from RNA transcripts. TCR CDR3 regions were first amplified by RT-PCR with HTBI primers. Each CDR3 protein gets one entry after TCRdb re-called the multiplex PCR reads with MiXCR. The table has 700,000 or so distinct CDR3 sequences, roughly 15% seen once. CDR3 length: 16 residues. Germline V gene sequence: CDR1 MDHEN, CDR2 SYDVKM. V trimming: 5 bases; J trimming: 0 bases; junction bases outside the gene matches: 9. V usage is TRBV28 and J usage is TRBJ1-2, with 7 bases fitting TRBD1. Sequencing was carried out using blood. The TCR comes from a young man with Graves' hyperthyroidism. The CDR3 reads CASSTGEGTANYGYTF. In DNA form, the CDR3 reads TGTGCCAGCAGTACCGGGGAAGGGACAGCTAACTATGGCTACACCTTC.